A selection of T cell receptor beta chains follows, all from one sample in a study of blood T cells in healthy people across ages. One entry per CDR3 protein, called by TCRdb with MiXCR from the 5' RACE reads. The sample has about 1.5 million distinct CDR3 sequences; around 39% are singletons. Sample: blood. All receptors come from a woman under 30 in good health. Both conserved end residues are trimmed from each CDR3. Clone size is not always given. Where it is, it says once, few, many or a class for expanded clones.

TRBV12-3/TRBV12-4	TRBJ2-5	-	14	ASSWGGGAFRETQY
TRBV10-1	TRBJ2-2	-	13	ASSERGARTGELF
TRBV5-8	TRBJ1-1	-	11	ASSFVRGREAF
TRBV5-5	TRBJ2-3	-	13	ASSSMGASTDTQY
TRBV20-1	TRBJ1-2	-	11	SAVAGDVDGYT
TRBV6-5	TRBJ2-1	-	14	ASSYSGLAGGSEQF
TRBV27	TRBJ2-7	few	16	ASSLKATGYSFSYEQY
TRBV21-1	TRBJ2-7	few	10	ASSKGTYEQY
TRBV6-2/TRBV6-3	TRBJ2-7	-	14	ASSYSTERPSYEQY
TRBV7-3	TRBJ2-1	many	12	ASSLTGGYNEQF
TRBV6-5	TRBJ2-1	-	14	ASSRTDIAPYNEQF
TRBV6-1	TRBJ1-5	few	17	ASSHPGFRQLLREEPQH
TRBV24-1	TRBJ2-7	few	10	ATSGGSYEQY
TRBV12-3/TRBV12-4	TRBJ1-5	-	10	ASSSQGREEH
TRBV28	TRBJ2-5	many	11	ASRAGSRETQY
TRBV5-1	TRBJ1-5	many	12	ASSLDRGNQPQH
TRBV20-1	TRBJ1-1	few	11	SAPRTGEKGAF
TRBV28	-	-	13	ASSLPPSGGLEQY
TRBV25-1	TRBJ1-2	few	11	ASSDLTGNGYT
TRBV27	TRBJ1-2	-	10	ATGDRAYGYT
TRBV20-1	TRBJ1-5	-	13	SARRQGDVNQPQH
TRBV27	TRBJ2-5	-	12	ASSSDLAYNEQY
TRBV14	TRBJ2-1	-	14	ASSQFNSGMANEQF
TRBV20-1	TRBJ2-1	-	9	LARDYNEQF
TRBV6-5	TRBJ2-7	few	9	ATGGPYEQY
TRBV20-1	TRBJ2-1	few	16	SAPGTSGSKGSYNEQF
TRBV2	TRBJ2-7	-	12	ATRVPGGGYEQY
TRBV10-2	TRBJ2-3	-	10	ASRGSADTQY
TRBV5-6	TRBJ2-3	once	13	ASRPRGGPGDTQY
TRBV7-8	TRBJ2-7	-	12	ASRPTPENYEQY
TRBV6-6	TRBJ1-1	few	9	ASGRGTEAF
TRBV4-1	TRBJ1-1	-	16	ASSQEVYTGGGDTEAF
TRBV6-1	TRBJ2-3	few	11	AVMKGGTDTQY
TRBV27	TRBJ2-5	-	13	ASSSSGGFGNEQY
TRBV20-1	TRBJ2-5	-	9	SATHQETQY
TRBV10-3	TRBJ2-1	few	11	AADRGEGNEQF
TRBV4-1	TRBJ2-5	-	13	ASSQDQLRGETQY
TRBV4-2	-	-	16	ASSQALIPTSFVETQY
TRBV29-1	TRBJ2-7	-	12	SVARQGLLGEQY
TRBV6-5	TRBJ2-2	-	16	ASSYSHRGIGNTGELF
TRBV24-1	TRBJ2-1	-	13	ATSDWAGGLDEQF
TRBV5-1	TRBJ2-7	few	14	ASSFSSGASYNEQY
TRBV7-6	TRBJ1-2	-	15	ASSLGGTGSLGYGYT
TRBV6-1	TRBJ2-3	few	13	ASSPRGDRQDTQY
TRBV4-1	TRBJ2-1	-	15	ASSQASWDRPYNEQF
TRBV10-3	-	few	13	ASEGPGQGAYEQY
TRBV30	TRBJ2-1	-	13	AWCTLAGENNEQF
TRBV20-1	TRBJ1-5	-	13	SAPVLQGASQPQH
TRBV2	TRBJ2-4	-	11	ASSEAEGGIQY
TRBV27	TRBJ1-2	few	13	ASSLSQGVAMGYT